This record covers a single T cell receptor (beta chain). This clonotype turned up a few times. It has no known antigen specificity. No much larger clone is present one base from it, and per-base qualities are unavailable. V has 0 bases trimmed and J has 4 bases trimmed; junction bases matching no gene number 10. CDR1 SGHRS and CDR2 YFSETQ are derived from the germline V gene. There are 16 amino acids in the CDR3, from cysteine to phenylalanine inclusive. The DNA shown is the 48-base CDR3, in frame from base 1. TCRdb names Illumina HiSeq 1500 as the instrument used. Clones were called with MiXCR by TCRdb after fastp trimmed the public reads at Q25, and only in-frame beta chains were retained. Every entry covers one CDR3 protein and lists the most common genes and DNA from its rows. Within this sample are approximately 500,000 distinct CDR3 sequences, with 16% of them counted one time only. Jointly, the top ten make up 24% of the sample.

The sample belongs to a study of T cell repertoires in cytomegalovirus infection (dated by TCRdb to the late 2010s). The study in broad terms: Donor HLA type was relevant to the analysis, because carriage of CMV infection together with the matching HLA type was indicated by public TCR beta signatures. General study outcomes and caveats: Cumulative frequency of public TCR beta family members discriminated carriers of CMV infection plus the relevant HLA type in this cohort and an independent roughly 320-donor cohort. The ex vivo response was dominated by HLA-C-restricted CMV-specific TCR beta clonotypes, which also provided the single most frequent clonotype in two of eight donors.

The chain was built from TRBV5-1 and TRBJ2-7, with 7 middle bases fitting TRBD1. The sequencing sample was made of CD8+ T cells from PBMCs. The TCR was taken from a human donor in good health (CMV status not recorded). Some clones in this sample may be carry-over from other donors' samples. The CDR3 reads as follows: CASSLGGQGEFYEQYF. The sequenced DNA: TGCGCCAGCAGCTTGGGAGGGCAGGGGGAATTTTACGAGCAGTACTTC.